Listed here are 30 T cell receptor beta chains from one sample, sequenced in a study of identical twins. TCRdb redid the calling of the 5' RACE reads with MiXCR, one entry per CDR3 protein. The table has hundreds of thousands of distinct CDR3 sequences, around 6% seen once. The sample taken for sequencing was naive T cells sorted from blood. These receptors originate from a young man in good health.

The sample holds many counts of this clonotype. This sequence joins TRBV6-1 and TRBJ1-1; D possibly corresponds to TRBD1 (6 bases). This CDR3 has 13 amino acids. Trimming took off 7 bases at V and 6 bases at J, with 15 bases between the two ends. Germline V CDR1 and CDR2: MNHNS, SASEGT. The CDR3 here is CASIGQRKPEAFF. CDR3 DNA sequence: TGTGCCAGCATTGGACAGAGAAAGCCTGAAGCTTTCTTT.

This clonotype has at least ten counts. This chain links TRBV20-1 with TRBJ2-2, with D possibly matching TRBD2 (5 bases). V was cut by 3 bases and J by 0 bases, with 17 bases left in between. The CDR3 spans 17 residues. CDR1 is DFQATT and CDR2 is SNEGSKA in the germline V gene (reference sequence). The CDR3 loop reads CSASLYGIGSNTGELFF. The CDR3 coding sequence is TGCAGTGCTAGCTTATACGGGATCGGATCGAACACCGGGGAGCTGTTTTTT.

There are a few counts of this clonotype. CDR3 amino acids: CASSRSGDGSYGYTF. In DNA, the CDR3 is TGTGCCAGCAGTCGATCAGGGGACGGGAGCTATGGCTACACCTTC. The chain links TRBV6-1 to TRBJ1-2; tentatively, D is TRBD1 (6 bases). V dropped 5 bases and J dropped 4 bases, with 17 bases sitting between them. The CDR3 length is 15 residues. Germline V gene lookup returns CDR1 MNHNS and CDR2 SASEGT.

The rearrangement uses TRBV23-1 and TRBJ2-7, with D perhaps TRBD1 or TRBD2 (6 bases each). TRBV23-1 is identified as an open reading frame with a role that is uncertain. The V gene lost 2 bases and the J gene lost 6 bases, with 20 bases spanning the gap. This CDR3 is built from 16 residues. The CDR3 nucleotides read TGCGCCAGCAGTCAAGTGTGGCCAGGGGACTGTCGCGAGCAGTACGTC. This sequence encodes CASSQVWPGDCREQYV.

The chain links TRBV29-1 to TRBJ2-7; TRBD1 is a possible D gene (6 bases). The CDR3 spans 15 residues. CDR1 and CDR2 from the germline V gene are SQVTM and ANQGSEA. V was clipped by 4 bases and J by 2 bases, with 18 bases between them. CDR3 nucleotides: TGCAGCGTTGGGATAGCCGGGACACCTCCCTACGAGCAGTACTTC. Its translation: CSVGIAGTPPYEQYF.

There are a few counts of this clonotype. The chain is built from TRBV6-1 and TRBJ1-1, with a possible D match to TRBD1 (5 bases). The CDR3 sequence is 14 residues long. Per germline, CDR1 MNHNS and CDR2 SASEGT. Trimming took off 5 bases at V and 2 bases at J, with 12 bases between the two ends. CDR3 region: CASSRRGPNTEAFF. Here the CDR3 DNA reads TGTGCCAGCAGTCGCCGGGGACCAAACACTGAAGCTTTCTTT.

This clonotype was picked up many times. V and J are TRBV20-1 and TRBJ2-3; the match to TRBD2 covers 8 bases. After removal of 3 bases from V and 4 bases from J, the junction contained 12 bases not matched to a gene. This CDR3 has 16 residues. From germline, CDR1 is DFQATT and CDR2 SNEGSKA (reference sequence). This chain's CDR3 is CSARGISGRLADTQYF. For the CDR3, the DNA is TGCAGTGCTAGGGGGATCAGCGGGAGACTGGCAGATACGCAGTATTTT.

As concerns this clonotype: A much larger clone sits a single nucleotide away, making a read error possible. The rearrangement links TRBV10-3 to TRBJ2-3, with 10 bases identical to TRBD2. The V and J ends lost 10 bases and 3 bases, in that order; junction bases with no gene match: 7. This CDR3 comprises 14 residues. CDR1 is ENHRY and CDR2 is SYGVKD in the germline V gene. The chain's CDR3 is CANAPSGRTDTQYF. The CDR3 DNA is TGTGCCAACGCACCTAGCGGGAGAACAGATACGCAGTATTTT.

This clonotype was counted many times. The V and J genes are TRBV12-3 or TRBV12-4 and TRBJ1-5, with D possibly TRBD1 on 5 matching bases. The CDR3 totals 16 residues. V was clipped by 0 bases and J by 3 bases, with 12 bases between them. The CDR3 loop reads CASSLAPRANNQPQHF. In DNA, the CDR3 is TGTGCCAGCAGTTTAGCGCCCAGGGCGAACAATCAGCCCCAGCATTTT.

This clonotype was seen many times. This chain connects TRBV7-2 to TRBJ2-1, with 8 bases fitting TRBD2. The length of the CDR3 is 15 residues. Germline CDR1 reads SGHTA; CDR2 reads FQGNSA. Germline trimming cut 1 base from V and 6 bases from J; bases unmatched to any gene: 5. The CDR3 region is CASSLGRTSSNEQFF. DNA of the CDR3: TGTGCCAGCAGCTTAGGCCGGACTAGCAGCAATGAGCAGTTCTTC.

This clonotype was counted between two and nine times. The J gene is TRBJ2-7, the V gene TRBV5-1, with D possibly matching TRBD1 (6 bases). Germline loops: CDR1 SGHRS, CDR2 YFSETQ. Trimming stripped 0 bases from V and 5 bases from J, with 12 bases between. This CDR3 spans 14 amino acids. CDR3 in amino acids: CASSLDGGSNEQYV. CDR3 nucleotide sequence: TGCGCCAGCAGCTTGGATGGGGGCAGCAACGAGCAGTACGTC.

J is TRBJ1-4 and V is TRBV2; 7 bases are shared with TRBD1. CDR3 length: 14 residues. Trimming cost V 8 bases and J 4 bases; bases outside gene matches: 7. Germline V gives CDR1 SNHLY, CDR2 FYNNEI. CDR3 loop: CASGQGGGNEKLFF. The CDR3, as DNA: TGTGCCAGCGGGCAGGGGGGGGGTAATGAAAAACTGTTTTTT.

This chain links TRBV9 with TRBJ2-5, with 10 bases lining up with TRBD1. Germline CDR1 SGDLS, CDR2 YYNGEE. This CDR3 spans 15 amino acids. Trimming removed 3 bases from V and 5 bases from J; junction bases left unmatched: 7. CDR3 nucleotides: TGTGCCAGCAGCGGTCCTCCGGGACAGGGGGAGACCCAGTACTTC. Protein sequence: CASSGPPGQGETQYF.

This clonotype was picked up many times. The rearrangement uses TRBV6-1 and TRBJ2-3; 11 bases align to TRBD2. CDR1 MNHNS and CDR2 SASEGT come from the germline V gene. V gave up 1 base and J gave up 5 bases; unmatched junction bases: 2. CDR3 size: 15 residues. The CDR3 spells CASSEGLAGRDTQYF. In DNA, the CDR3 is TGTGCCAGCAGTGAAGGACTAGCGGGACGAGATACGCAGTATTTT.

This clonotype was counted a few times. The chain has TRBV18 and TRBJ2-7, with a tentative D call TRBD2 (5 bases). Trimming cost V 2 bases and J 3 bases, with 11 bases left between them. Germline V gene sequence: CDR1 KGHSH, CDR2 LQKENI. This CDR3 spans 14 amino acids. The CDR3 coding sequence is TGTGCCAGCTCACCAGGGAGAACGGGCTACGAGCAGTACTTC. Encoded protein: CASSPGRTGYEQYF.

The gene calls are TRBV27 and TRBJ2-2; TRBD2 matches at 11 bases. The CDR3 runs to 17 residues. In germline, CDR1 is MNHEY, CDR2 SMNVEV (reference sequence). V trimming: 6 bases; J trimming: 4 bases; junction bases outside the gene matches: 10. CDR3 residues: CASRKVPGLAATGELFF. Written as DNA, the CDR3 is TGTGCCAGCAGAAAAGTCCCGGGACTAGCGGCCACCGGGGAGCTGTTTTTT.

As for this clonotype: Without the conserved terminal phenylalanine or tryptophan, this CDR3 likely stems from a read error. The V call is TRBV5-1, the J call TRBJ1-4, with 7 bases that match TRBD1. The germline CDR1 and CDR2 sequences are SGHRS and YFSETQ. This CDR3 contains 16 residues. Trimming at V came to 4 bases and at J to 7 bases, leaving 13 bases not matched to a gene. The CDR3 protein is CASSPDRVSRGEKLFC. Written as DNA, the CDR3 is TGCGCCAGCAGCCCAGACAGGGTCTCAAGGGGTGAAAAACTGTTTTGT.

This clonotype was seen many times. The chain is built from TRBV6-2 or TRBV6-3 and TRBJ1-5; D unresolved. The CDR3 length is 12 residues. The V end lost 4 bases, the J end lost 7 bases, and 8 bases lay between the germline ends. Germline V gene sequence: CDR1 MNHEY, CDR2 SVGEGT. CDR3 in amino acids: CASSFDDQPQHF. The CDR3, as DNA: TGTGCCAGCAGTTTTGATGACCAGCCCCAGCATTTT.

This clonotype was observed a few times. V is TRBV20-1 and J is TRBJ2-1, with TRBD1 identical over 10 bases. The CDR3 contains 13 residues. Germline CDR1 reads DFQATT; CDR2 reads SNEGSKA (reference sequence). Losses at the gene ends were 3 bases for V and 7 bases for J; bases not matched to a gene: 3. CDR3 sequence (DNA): TGCAGTGCTAGGTGGGACAGGGGTAATGAGCAGTTCTTC. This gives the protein CSARWDRGNEQFF.

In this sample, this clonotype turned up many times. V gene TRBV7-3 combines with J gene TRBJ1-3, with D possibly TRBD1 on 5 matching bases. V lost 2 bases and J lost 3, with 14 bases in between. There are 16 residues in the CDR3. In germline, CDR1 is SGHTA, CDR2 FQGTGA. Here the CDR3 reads CASSLGPPGGGNTIYF. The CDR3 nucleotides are TGTGCCAGCAGCTTAGGGCCTCCCGGGGGTGGAAACACCATATATTTT.

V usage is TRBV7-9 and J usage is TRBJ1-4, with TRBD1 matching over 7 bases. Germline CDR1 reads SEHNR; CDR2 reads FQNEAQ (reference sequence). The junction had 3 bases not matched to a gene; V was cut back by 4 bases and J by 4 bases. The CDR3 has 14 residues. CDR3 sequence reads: CASSSGQHNEKLFF. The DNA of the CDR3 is TGTGCCAGCAGCTCGGGACAGCATAATGAAAAACTGTTTTTT.

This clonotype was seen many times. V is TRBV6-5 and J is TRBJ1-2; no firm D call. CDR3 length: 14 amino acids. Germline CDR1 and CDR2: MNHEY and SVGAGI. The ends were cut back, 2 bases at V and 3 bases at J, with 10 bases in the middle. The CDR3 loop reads CASSYRQTYYGYTF. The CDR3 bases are TGTGCCAGCAGTTACCGCCAAACTTACTATGGCTACACCTTC.

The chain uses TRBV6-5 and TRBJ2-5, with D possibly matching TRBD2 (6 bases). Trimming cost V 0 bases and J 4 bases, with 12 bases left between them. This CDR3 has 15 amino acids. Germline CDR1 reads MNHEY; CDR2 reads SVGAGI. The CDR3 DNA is TGTGCCAGCAGTTACTCCCGGACTAAGACAGAGACCCAGTACTTC. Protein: CASSYSRTKTETQYF.

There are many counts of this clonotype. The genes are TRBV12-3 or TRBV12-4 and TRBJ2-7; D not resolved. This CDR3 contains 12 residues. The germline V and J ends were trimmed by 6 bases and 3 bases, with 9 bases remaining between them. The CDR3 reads CASSLTIYEQYF. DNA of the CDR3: TGTGCCAGCAGCTTAACCATCTACGAGCAGTACTTC.

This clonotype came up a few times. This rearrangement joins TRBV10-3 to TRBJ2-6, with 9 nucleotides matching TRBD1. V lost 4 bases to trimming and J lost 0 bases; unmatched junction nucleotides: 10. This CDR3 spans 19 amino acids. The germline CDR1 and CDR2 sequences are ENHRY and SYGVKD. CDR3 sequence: CAISGLVGDRDSGANVLTF. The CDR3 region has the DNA TGTGCCATCAGTGGACTGGTTGGGGACAGGGACTCTGGGGCCAACGTCCTGACTTTC.

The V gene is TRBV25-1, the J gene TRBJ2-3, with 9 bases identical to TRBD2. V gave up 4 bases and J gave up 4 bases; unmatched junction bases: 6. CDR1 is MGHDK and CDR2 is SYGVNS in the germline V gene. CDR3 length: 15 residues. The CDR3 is CASSALAGWSDTQYF. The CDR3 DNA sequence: TGTGCCAGCAGTGCCCTAGCGGGATGGTCAGATACGCAGTATTTT. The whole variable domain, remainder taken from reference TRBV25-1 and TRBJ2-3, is EADIYQTPRYLVIGTGKKITLECSQTMGHDKMYWYQQDPGMELHLIHYSYGVNSTEKGDLSSESTVSRIRTEHFPLTLESARPSHTSQYLCASSALAGWSDTQYFGPGTRLTVL.

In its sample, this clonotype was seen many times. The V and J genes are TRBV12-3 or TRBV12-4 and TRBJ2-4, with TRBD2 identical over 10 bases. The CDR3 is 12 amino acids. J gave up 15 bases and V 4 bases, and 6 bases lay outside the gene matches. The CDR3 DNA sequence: TGTGCCAGCAGTTCAAATAGCGGGAGGTGGTACTTC. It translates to CASSSNSGRWYF.

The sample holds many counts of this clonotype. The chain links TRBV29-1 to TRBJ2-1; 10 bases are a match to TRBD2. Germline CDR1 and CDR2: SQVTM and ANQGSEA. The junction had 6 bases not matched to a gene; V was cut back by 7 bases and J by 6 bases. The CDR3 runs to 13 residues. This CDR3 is CSGLAGAINEQFF. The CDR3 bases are TGCAGCGGGCTAGCGGGAGCCATCAATGAGCAGTTCTTC.

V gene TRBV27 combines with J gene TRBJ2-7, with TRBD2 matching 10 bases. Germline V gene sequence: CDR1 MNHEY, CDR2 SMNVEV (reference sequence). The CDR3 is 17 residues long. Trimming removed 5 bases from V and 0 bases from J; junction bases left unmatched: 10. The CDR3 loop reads CASSPIRSSGSSYEQYF. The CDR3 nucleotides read TGTGCCAGCAGTCCCATCCGGTCTAGCGGGAGCTCCTACGAGCAGTACTTC.

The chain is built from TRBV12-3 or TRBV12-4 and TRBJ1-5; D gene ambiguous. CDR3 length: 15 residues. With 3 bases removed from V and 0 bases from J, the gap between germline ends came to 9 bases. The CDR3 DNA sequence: TGTGCCAGCAGTTTTGGAGGACTTAGCAATCAGCCCCAGCATTTT. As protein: CASSFGGLSNQPQHF.